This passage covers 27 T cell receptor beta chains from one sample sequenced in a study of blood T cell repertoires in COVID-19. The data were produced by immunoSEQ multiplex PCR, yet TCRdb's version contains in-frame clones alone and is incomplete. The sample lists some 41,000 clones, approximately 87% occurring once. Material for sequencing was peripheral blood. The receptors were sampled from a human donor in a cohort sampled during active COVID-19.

CDR3 sequence: CAITDLTSGGSDEQYF. CDR3 nucleotide sequence: TGTGCCATCACAGATTTAACTAGCGGGGGATCTGATGAGCAGTACTTC. The rearrangement joins TRBV10-3 to TRBJ2-7; 11 bases fit TRBD2. Germline V gene lookup returns CDR1 ENHRY and CDR2 SYGVKD. V lost 7 bases to trimming and J lost 7 bases; unmatched junction nucleotides: 15. CDR3 length: 16 amino acids.

The CDR3 sequence is CASSSSDLYRGGQPQHF. The CDR3 coding sequence is TGTGCCAGCAGCTCCTCCGATTTATACAGGGGCGGTCAGCCCCAGCATTTT. This rearrangement joins TRBV7-8 to TRBJ1-5, with 7 nucleotides matching TRBD1. CDR3 size: 17 residues. Germline CDR1 reads SGHVS; CDR2 reads FQNEAQ. The V segment lost 4 bases and the J segment 6 bases; nucleotides outside the gene matches: 15.

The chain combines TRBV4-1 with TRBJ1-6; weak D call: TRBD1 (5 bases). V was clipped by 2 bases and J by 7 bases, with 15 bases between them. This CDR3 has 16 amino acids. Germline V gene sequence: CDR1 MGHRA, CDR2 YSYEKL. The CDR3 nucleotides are TGCGCCAGCAGCCAATACGGGACGGGAGGAAATTCACCCCTCCACTTT. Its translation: CASSQYGTGGNSPLHF.

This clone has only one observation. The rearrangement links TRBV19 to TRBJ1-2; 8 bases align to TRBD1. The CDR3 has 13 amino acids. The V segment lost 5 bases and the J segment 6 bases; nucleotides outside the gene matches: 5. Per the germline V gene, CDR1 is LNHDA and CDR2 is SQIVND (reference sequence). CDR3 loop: CASSVDRVDGYTF. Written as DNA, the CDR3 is TGTGCCAGTAGTGTGGACAGGGTCGATGGCTACACCTTC.

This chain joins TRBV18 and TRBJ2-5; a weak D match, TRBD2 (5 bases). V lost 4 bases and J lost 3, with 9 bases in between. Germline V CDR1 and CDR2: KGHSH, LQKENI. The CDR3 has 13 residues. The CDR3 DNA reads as TGTGCCAGCTCACATGGGAGAGAAGAGACCCAGTACTTC. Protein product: CASSHGREETQYF.

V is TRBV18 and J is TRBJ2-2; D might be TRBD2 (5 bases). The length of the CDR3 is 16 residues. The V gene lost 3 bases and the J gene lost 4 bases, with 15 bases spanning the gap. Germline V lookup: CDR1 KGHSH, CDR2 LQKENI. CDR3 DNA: TGTGCCAGCTCACCGGCGGGCTTAGAGGGCACCGGGGAGCTGTTTTTT. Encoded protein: CASSPAGLEGTGELFF.

CDR3 nucleotide sequence: TGTGCCTGGAGAAACGACAGGGCCTCCTACGAGCAGTACTTC. Translated: CAWRNDRASYEQYF. This chain connects TRBV5-4 to TRBJ2-7; 7 bases match TRBD1. Trimming removed 10 bases from V and 0 bases from J; junction bases left unmatched: 10. This CDR3 spans 14 amino acids. The germline CDR1 and CDR2 sequences are SGHNT and YYREEE (reference sequence).

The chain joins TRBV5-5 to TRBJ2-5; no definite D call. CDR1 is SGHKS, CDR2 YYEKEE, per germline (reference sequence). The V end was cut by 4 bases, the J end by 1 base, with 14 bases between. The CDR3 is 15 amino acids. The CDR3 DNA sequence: TGTGCCAGCAGCCACCCTTTCTCGAGCCAAGAGACCCAGTACTTC. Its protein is CASSHPFSSQETQYF.

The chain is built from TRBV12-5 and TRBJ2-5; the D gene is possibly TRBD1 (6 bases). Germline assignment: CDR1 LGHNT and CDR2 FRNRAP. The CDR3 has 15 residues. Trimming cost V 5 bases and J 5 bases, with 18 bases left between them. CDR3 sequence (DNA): TGTGCTAGTGGTCCGCCGACAGGAGGCAGGGAGACCCAGTACTTC. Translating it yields CASGPPTGGRETQYF.

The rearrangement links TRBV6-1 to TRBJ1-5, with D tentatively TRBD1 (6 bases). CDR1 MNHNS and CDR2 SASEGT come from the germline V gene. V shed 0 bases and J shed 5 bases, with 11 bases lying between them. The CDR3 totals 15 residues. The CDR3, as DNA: TGTGCCAGCAGTGAAGCAAGCAGGGGCTATCAGCCCCAGCATTTT. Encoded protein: CASSEASRGYQPQHF.

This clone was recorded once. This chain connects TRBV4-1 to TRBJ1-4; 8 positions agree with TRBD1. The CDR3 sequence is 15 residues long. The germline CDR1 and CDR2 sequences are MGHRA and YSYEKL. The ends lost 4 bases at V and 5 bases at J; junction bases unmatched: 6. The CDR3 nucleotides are TGCGCCAGCAGCCCTCAGGACAGGGCGAATGAAAAACTGTTTTTT. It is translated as CASSPQDRANEKLFF.

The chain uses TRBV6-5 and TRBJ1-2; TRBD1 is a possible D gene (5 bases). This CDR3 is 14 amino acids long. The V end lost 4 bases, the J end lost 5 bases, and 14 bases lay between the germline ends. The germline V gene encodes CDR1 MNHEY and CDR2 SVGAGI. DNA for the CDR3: TGTGCCAGCAGTTCCACCGGGACTCGGTATGGCTACACCTTC. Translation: CASSSTGTRYGYTF.

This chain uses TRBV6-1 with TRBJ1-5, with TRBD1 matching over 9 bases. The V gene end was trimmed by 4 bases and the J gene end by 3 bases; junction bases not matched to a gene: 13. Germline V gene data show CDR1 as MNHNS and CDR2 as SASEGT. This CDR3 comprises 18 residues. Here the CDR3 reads CASSGSQGARGPNQPQHF. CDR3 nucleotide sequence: TGTGCCAGCAGTGGCTCACAGGGGGCGAGGGGTCCCAATCAGCCCCAGCATTTT.

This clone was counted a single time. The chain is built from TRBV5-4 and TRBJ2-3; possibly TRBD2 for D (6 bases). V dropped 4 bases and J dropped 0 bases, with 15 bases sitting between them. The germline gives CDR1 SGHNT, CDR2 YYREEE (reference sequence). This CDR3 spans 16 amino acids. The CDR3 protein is CASSVSSEASTDTQYF. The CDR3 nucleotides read TGTGCCAGCAGCGTCTCTAGCGAGGCTAGCACAGATACGCAGTATTTT.

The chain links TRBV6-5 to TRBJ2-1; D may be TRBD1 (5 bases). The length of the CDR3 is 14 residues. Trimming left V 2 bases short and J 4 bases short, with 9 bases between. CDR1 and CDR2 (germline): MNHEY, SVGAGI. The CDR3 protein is CASSYVDSYNEQFF. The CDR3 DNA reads TGTGCCAGCAGTTACGTCGACAGTTACAATGAGCAGTTCTTC.

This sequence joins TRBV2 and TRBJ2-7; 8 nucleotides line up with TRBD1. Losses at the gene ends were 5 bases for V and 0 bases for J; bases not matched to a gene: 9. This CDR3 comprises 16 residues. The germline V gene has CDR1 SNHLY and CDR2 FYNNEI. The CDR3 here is CASSLSTDRASYEQYF. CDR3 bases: TGTGCCAGCAGTCTTTCGACGGACAGGGCCTCCTACGAGCAGTACTTC. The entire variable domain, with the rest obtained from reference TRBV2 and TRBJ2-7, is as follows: EPEVTQTPSHQVTQMGQEVILRCVPISNHLYFYWYRQILGQKVEFLVSFYNNEISEKSEIFDDQFSVERPDGSNFTLKIRSTKLEDSAMYFCASSLSTDRASYEQYFGPGTRLTVT.

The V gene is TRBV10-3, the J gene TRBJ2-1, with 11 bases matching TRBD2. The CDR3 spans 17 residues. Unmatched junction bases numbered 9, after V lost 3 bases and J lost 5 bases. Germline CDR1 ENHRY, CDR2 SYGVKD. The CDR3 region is CAISEIAGGLRNNEQFF. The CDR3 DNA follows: TGTGCCATCAGTGAAATAGCGGGGGGGCTCAGGAACAATGAGCAGTTCTTC.

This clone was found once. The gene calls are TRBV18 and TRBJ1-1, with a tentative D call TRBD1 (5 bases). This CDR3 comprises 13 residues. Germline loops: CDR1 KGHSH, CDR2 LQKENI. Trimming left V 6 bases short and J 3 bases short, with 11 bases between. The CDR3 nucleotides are TGTGCCAGCTCTCAGACAGTGGACACTGAAGCTTTCTTT. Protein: CASSQTVDTEAFF.

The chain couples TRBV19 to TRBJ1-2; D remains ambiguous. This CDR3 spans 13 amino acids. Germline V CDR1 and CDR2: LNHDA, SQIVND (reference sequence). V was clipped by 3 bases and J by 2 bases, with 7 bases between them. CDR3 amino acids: CASSINWNYGYTF. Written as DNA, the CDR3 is TGTGCCAGTAGTATTAACTGGAACTATGGCTACACCTTC.

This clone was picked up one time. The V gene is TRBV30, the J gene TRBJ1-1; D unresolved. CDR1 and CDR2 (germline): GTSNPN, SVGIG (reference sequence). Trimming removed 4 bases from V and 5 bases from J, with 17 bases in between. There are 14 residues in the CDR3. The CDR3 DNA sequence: TGTGCCTGGACAGTAGGAGACGCTGGGACTGAAGCTTTCTTT. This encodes CAWTVGDAGTEAFF.

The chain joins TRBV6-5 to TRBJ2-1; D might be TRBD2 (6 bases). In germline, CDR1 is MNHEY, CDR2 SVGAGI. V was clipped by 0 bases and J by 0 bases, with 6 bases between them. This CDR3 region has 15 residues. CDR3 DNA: TGTGCCAGCAGTTACTCCGGGAGCTCCTACAATGAGCAGTTCTTC. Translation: CASSYSGSSYNEQFF.

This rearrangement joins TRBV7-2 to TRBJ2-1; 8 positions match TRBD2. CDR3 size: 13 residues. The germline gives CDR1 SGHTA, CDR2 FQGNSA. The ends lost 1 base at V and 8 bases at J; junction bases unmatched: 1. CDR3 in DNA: TGTGCCAGCAGCTTAGGGCGGGGGGATGAGCAGTTCTTC. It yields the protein CASSLGRGDEQFF.

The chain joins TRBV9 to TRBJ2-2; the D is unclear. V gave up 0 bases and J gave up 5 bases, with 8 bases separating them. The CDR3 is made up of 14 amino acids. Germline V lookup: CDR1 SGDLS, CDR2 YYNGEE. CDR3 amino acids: CASSVGDVTGELFF. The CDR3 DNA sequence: TGTGCCAGCAGCGTAGGAGATGTTACCGGGGAGCTGTTTTTT.

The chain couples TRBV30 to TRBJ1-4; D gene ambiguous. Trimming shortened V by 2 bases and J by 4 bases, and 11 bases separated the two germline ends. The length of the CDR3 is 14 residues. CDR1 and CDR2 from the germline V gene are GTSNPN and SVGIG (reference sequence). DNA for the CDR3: TGTGCCTGGAGTTCAGGTACACTTAATGAAAAACTGTTTTTT. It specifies CAWSSGTLNEKLFF.

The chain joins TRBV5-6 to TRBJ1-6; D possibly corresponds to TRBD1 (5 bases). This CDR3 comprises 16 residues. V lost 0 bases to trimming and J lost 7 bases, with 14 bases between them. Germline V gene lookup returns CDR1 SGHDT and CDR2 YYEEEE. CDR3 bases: TGTGCCAGCAGCTTGGGACCGGGACTCGGAAATTCACCCCTCCACTTT. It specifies CASSLGPGLGNSPLHF.

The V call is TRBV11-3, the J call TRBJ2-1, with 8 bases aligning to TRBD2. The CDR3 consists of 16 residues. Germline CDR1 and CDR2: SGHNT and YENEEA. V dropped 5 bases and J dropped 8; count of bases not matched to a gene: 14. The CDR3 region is CASSRYSGDGGHEQFF. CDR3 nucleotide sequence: TGTGCCAGCAGCCGCTATAGCGGGGATGGGGGCCATGAGCAGTTCTTC.

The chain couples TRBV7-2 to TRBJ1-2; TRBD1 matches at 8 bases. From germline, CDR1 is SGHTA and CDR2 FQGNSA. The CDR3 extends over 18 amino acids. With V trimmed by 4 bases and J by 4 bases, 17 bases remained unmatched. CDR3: CASSYFFPGTGESYGYTF. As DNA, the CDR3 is TGTGCCAGCAGCTATTTCTTTCCCGGGACAGGTGAATCCTATGGCTACACCTTC.